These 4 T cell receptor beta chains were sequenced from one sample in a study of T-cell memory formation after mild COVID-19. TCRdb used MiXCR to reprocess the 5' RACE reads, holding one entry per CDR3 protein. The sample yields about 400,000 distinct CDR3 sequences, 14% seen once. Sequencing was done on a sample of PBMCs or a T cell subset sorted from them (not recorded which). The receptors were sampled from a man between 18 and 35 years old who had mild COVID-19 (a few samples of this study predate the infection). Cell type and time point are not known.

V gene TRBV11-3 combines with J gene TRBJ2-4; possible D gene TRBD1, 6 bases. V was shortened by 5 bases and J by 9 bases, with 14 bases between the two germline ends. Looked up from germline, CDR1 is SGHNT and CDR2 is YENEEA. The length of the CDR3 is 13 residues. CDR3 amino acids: CASSRDKLGIQYF. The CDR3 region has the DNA TGTGCCAGCAGCCGGGACAAGCTAGGCATTCAGTACTTC.

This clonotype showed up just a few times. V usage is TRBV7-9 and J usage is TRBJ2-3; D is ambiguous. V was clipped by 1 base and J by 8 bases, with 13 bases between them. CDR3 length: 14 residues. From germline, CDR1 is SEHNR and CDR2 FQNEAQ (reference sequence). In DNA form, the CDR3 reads TGTGCCAGCAGCTTAGAAGGGCCCCCTGGTACGCAGTATTTT. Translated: CASSLEGPPGTQYF. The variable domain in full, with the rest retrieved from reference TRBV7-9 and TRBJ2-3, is DTGVSQNPRHKITKRGQNVTFRCDPISEHNRLYWYRQTLGQGPEFLTYFQNEAQLEKSRLLSDRFSAERPKGSFSTLEIQRTEQGDSAMYLCASSLEGPPGTQYFGPGTRLTVL.

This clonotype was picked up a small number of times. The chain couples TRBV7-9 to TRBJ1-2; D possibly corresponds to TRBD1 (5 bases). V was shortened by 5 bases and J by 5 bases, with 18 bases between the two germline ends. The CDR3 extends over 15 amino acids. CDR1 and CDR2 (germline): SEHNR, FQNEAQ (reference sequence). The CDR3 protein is CASSGMRGEVYGYTF. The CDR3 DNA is TGTGCCAGCAGCGGAATGAGGGGAGAGGTATATGGCTACACCTTC.

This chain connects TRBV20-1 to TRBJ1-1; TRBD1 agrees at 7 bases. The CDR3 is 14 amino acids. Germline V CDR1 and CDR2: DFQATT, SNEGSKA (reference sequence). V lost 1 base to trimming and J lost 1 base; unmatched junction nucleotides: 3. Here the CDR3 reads CSARARTGNTEAFF. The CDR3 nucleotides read TGCAGTGCTAGAGCCCGGACAGGGAACACTGAAGCTTTCTTT.